This TCR beta chain derives from a study of cytomegalovirus exposure and HLA in healthy donors (TCRdb year 2017). General notes on the study: According to an earlier analysis of several hundred of the donors, about 180 million T cells yielded approximately 120 million unique TCR beta sequences and approximately 300 Gb of sequence data. Approximately 300 gigabases of sequencing data and around 87 million unique TCR sequences were included in an early release covering 550 to 650 HLA-typed donors. Among around 400 genotyped donors of the cohort, an average of around 250,000 unique TCR beta nucleotide sequences was sequenced per donor, of which roughly 18% were non-productive. A later analysis re-examined previously published TCR beta repertoires from 610 or so donors and added high-resolution HLA genotyping to investigate patterns of TCR occurrence. Donor age, sex, ethnicity and CMV serostatus were compiled alongside the repertoire data. A later genetic analysis took genome-wide SNP genotypes for about 65% of the roughly 670 donors and used that subset as a discovery cohort. Of the roughly 390 genotyped donors, over 80% were placed in the genetic ancestry cluster associated with self-reported Caucasian donors. Typing coverage differed by locus: A, B, C, DRB1 and DQB1 were typed in roughly 620-640 donors, DQA1 in roughly 510, DPA1 in 600 to 610, and DPB1 in around 490. The study combined high-throughput TCR immunosequencing, statistical association of individual TCRs with disease status, and machine learning to predict cytomegalovirus infection status. In addition to the first cohort of 666 subjects, a separate validation cohort of 130 or so different subjects was used. About five DR-DQ haplotypes were treated as single units for association and clustering because of strong linkage in the cohort. An earlier analysis of around 540 of the donors applied high-throughput TCR beta sequencing to assess whether each TCR beta V gene segment acted as functional or pseudogenic. Using immunosequencing, the study profiled T cell repertoires from about 610 subjects and related those repertoires to cytomegalovirus serostatus. HLA typing covered class I and class II loci at four-digit resolution. All discovery cohort repertoires had been generated using a single sequencing platform. Rather than using new phenotypic data, the later analysis identified candidate immune exposures from TCR beta sequences and from how often those sequences occurred across donors. The study aimed to test whether cataloging public T cell receptors could reveal signatures of past pathogen exposure.

The library was obtained by the immunoSEQ multiplex PCR assay. For the multiplex PCR, a mixture combining 60 forward primers for TCR Vbeta segments and 13 reverse primers for TCR Jbeta segments was used. A multiplex PCR assay on genomic DNA amplified the CDR3 region of rearranged TCR beta genes. On the Illumina HiSeq System, the amplified TCR beta libraries were sequenced as 87-base-pair reads. Concerning the study's data processing: A later analysis tallied 80 million to 95 million unique TCR beta chains across the 666 repertoires, and around 9.9 million of those chains were shared by two or more donors. A nearest-neighbor algorithm error-corrected the raw reads and collapsed the reads into unique sequences, merging closely related sequences to remove PCR and sequencing errors. To assign V, D and J gene segments, CDR3 sequences were aligned to IMGT reference sequences. For a sequence to be retained, a match of at least six nucleotides was required to both a V gene segment and a J gene segment. Rearrangements were called productive when the CDR3 lacked stop codons and stayed in frame with V and J; all others were non-productive. CDR3 was defined according to IMGT convention as the region running from the second conserved V-encoded cysteine to the conserved J-encoded phenylalanine. The earlier analysis of about 500 of the donors excluded sequences that lacked an unambiguous match to a single V gene segment. An earlier analysis of approximately 590 of the donors called V segments functional above 56.7% productive rearrangements and segregating when the between-donor standard deviation exceeded 5%. A statistical classification framework was built for diagnosing cytomegalovirus status from the catalog of TCR beta chain sequences. V and J gene assignment, in a later analysis, came from comparing TCR nucleotide sequences with IMGT/GENE-DB human TR gene sequences. The TCRdist pipeline was used in a later analysis to assign CDR3 sequences and most-parsimonious VDJ recombination scenarios. In a later analysis, every TCR beta chain was defined by the combination of its CDR3 amino acid sequence and its V-gene family, and reads without a unique V-gene family were dropped. In a later analysis, 500 to 650 highly shared, low-generation-probability nucleotide sequences were removed to address suspected cross-contamination and a sequencing artifact. In a later analysis, a clonal expansion index was calculated for each public chain from normalized within-repertoire ranks of inferred template counts. In a later analysis, generation probabilities were computed with a VDJ recombination model fitted to out-of-frame rearrangements, and the resulting probabilities were checked against IGoR. Hypergeometric tests were used in a later analysis to score TCR-TCR, TCR-HLA and TCR-CMV co-occurrence, with a repertoire-size bias correction applied to the TCR pairs. To estimate false discovery rates, a later analysis permuted the HLA or CMV assignments 20 times. In a later analysis, co-occurring TCRs were grouped using DBSCAN, and TCRdist sequence similarity was added for clustering within HLA-allele-positive subsets. Repertoires with fewer than 30,000 or more than 120,000 public chains were left out of co-occurrence clustering, as were five repertoires with anomalous nucleotide sharing. What TCRdb holds here is the immuneACCESS table cut down to in-frame rearrangements. Part of the clones is not present; checked against another copy, under half of the missing clones reflect an unresolved V gene, and the others are unexplained. V and J calls and clone size are as listed in that table; D and trimming were resolved from the DNA. In all, the sample holds 150,000 or so clones, and approximately 71% of those were seen once. The ten biggest clones cover roughly 1.6% of the sample.

The investigation overall reported the following: CMV serostatus was the only immune exposure information available for the cohort. While some public TCRs were present in many individuals, most TCR sequences turned up only very rarely across donors. A further reported finding was that TCR beta sequences accurately predicted the HLA-A and HLA-B alleles for most subjects in the first cohort. Only TCR beta chains were sequenced in this cohort, and the absence of alpha or paired-chain data limited detectable features. A later analysis found that TCR association rates varied across HLA loci, with DRB1 alleles showing the most associated TCRs and HLA-C alleles the fewest. When HLA alleles, especially DR and DQ, strongly co-occurred, attributing TCR associations to individual alleles was difficult. The classifier was reported to diagnose cytomegalovirus status with high specificity and sensitivity in both the original cohort and the validation cohort. A later analysis found that most CMV-associated TCR beta chains appeared HLA-restricted, with HLA associations seemingly driven largely by CMV exposure. According to a later genetic analysis, donors in an Asian-associated ancestry cluster had fewer N-insertions in productive TCRs than the approximately 690-donor mean. In a later analysis, several top co-occurrence clusters were reported to appear linked to parvovirus B19, influenza, CMV and Epstein-Barr virus. The 87-base-pair reads could not distinguish some IMGT-functional V segments, including TRBV6-2 and TRBV6-3, so those segments were excluded. In a later analysis, HLA-associated TCR beta chains were found to be more clonally expanded and to have lower generation probabilities than equally common non-associated chains. Roughly uniform sequencing depth across donors was assumed in presence/absence analyses, although this assumption may not hold. In a later genetic analysis, a missense DCLRE1C variant was associated with V-gene and J-gene trimming of TCR beta chains, and the association was replicated in an independent cohort. The authors suggested that the approach could potentially be generalized to other disease states and immunological phenotypes. The study gave a list of under 200 TCR beta chains associated with cytomegalovirus. Specific HLA alleles were associated with 15,000 to 20,000 TCR beta sequences at a false discovery rate of 0.05 in a later analysis. In vitro tests confirmed that a few of the cytomegalovirus-associated TCR beta chains recognize cytomegalovirus antigens. Linkage disequilibrium might explain the correlated functional status among segregating V segments, but an unknown experimental factor could not be excluded. The earlier analysis of approximately 590 of the donors excluded about 16 rarely observed V segments, including chromosome 9 orphons, because counts were too low. HLA typing was unavailable for some donors at each locus, so association tests used only the typed subset. A group of highly shared sequence variants was considered likely to be a technical artifact of the sequencing pipeline. In an earlier analysis of approximately 590 of the donors, most TCR beta V segments appeared in productive rearrangements about 87% or about 30% of the time, broadly matching IMGT annotations.

CDR1 and CDR2, per the germline V gene, are SGHRS and YFSETQ. V is trimmed back by 4 bases and J by 0 bases, and the junction contains 8 bases that no gene match accounts for. The CDR3 covers 18 residues, taking in both the cysteine and the phenylalanine. Of all the DNA, just the CDR3 is kept, 54 bases in frame from base 1. In regard to this clone: Its antigen remains undetermined. No base-level quality is on record; no much larger clone is a single base apart.

The cohort was made up of 500 to 800 healthy bone marrow donors. At the time of sampling, every cohort member was nominally healthy, though immune exposures that went unrecorded were likely present. The donor tested CMV seronegative, placing the donor among the roughly 350 seronegative members of the cohort. Every donor gave a peripheral blood sample, and the peripheral blood mononuclear cells from that sample were used for TCR beta sequencing. Genomic DNA was extracted from the blood cell samples with the Qiagen DNeasy Blood Extraction Kit. The material sequenced was PBMCs. The sequence derives from a girl aged 5 to 17 in good health and CMV-seronegative. The rearrangement combines TRBV5-1 with TRBJ1-5, with TRBD1 identical over 12 junction bases. CDR3 reads: CASSPGQGAPYSNQPQHF. The nucleotide sequence is given as TGCGCCAGCAGCCCGGGACAGGGGGCCCCCTATAGCAATCAGCCCCAGCATTTT.